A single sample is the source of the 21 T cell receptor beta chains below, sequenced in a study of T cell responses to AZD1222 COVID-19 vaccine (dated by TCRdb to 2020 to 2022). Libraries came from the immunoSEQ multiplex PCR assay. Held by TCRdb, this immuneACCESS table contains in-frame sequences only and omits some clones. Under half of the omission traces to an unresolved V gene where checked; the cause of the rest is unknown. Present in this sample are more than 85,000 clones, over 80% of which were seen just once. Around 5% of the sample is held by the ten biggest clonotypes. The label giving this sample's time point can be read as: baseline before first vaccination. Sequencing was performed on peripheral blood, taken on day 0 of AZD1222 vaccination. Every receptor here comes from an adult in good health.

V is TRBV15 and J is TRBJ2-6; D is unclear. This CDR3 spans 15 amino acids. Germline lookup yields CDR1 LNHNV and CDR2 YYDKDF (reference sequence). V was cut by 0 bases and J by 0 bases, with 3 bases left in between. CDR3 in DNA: TGTGCCACCAGCAGAGATCACTCTGGGGCCAACGTCCTGACTTTC. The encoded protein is CATSRDHSGANVLTF.

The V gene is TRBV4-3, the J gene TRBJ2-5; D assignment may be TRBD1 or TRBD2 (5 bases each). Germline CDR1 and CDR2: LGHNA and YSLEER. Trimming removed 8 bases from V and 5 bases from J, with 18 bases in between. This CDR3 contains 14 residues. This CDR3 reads CASCEWGSVETQYF. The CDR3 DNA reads TGCGCCAGCTGCGAGTGGGGGTCTGTGGAGACCCAGTACTTC.

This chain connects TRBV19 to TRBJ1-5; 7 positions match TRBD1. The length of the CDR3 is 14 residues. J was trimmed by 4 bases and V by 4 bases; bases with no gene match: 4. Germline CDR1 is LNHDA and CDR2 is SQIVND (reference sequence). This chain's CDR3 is CASSRYRGNQPQHF. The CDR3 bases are TGTGCCAGTAGTAGGTACAGGGGAAATCAGCCCCAGCATTTT.

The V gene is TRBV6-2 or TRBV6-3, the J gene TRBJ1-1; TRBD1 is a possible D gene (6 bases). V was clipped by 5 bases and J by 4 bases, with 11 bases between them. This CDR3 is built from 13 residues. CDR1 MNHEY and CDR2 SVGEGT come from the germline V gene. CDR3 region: CASSDTGFTEAFF. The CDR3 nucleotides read TGTGCCAGCAGTGACACAGGGTTCACTGAAGCTTTCTTT.

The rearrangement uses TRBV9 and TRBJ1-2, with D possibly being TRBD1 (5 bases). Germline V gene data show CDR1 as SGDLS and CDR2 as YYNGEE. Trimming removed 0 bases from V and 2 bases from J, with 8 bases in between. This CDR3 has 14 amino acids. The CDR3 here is CASSVEAGNYGYTF. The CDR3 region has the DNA TGTGCCAGCAGCGTAGAGGCAGGGAACTATGGCTACACCTTC.

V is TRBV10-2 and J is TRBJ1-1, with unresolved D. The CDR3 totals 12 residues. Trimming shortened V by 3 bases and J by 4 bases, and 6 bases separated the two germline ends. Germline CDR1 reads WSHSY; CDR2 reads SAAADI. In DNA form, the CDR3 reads TGCGCCAGCAGTGAAGGGTTCACTGAAGCTTTCTTT. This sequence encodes CASSEGFTEAFF.

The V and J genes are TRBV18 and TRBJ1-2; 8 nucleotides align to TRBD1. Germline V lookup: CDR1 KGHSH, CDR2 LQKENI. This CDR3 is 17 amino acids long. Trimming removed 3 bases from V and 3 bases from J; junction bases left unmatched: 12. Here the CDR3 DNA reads TGTGCCAGCTCACCGACAGGGGCATCGGGCCCGCACTATGGCTACACCTTC. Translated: CASSPTGASGPHYGYTF.

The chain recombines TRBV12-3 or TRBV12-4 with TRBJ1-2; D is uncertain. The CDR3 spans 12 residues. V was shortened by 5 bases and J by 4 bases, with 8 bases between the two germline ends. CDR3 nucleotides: TGTGCCAGCAGTCTCTCGAGCTATGGCTACACCTTC. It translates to CASSLSSYGYTF.

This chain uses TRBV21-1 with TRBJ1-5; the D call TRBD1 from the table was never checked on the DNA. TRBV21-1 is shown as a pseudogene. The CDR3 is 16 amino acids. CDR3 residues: CASSKYRARPNQPQHF. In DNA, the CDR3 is TGTGCCAGCAGCAAATACAGGGCGAGGCCTAATCAGCCCCAGCATTTT.

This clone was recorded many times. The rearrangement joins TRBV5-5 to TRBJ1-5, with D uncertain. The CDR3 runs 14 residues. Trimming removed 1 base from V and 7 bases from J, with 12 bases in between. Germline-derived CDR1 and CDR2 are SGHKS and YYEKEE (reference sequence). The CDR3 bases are TGTGCCAGCAGCTTGCGGCAGGAAAACCAGCCCCAGCATTTT. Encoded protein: CASSLRQENQPQHF.

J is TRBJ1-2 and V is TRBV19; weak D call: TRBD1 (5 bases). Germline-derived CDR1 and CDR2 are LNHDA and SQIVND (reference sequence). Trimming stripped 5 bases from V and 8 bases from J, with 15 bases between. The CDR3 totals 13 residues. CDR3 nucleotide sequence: TGTGCCAGTAGTCCCCGCGGGGGAGGCGGCTACACCTTC. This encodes CASSPRGGGGYTF.

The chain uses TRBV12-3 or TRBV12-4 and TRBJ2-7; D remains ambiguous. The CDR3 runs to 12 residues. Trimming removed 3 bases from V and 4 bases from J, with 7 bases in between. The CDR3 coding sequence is TGTGCCAGCAGTTTCTACGGGTACGAGCAGTACTTC. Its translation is CASSFYGYEQYF.

CDR3 bases: TGTGCCAGCAGCGATTTAGCGGGGGGGCGCGAGCAGTACTTC. Translation gives CASSDLAGGREQYF. V usage is TRBV9 and J usage is TRBJ2-7, with 11 nucleotides matching TRBD2. There are 14 residues in the CDR3. Germline lookup yields CDR1 SGDLS and CDR2 YYNGEE. J was trimmed by 6 bases and V by 3 bases; bases with no gene match: 5.

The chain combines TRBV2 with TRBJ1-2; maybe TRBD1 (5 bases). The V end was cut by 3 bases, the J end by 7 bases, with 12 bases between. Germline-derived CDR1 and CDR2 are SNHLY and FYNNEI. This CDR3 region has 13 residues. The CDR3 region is CASSEVRVAGYTF. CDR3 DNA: TGTGCCAGCAGTGAGGTCAGGGTTGCTGGCTACACCTTC.

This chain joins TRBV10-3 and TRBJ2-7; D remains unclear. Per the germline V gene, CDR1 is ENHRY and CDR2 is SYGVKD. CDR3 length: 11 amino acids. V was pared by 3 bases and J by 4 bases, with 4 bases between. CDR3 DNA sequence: TGTGCCATCAGTGAAAATTACGAGCAGTACTTC. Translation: CAISENYEQYF.

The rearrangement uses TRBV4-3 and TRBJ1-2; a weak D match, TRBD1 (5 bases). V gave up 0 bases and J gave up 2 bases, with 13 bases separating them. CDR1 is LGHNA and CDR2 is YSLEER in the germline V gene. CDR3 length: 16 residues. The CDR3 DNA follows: TGCGCCAGCAGCCAAGAGGGCCAGGGTCTAAACTATGGCTACACCTTC. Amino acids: CASSQEGQGLNYGYTF.

CDR3 sequence (DNA): TGTGCCAGCAGCTTGGGTCTGGGGGGCGCAGGGACAGATACGCAGTATTTT. It codes for CASSLGLGGAGTDTQYF. The chain couples TRBV5-4 to TRBJ2-3; D tentatively reads TRBD1 or TRBD2 (6 bases each). Germline V lookup: CDR1 SGHNT, CDR2 YYREEE (reference sequence). V was trimmed by 0 bases and J by 3 bases, leaving 17 bases between them. This CDR3 has 17 amino acids.

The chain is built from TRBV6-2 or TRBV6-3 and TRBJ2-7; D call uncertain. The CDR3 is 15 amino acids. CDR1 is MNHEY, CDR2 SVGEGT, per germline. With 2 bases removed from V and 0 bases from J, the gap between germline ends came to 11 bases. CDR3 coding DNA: TGTGCCAGCAGTTACCGCGCCCTTAGCTCCTACGAGCAGTACTTC. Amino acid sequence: CASSYRALSSYEQYF.

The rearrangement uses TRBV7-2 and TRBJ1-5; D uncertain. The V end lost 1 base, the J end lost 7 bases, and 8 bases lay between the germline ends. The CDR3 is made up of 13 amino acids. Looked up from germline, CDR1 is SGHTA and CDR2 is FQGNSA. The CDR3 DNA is TGTGCCAGCAGCTTAGACTCCGGACAGCCCCAGCATTTT. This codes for CASSLDSGQPQHF. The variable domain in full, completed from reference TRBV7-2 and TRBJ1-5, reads GAGVSQSPSNKVTEKGKDVELRCDPISGHTALYWYRQSLGQGLEFLIYFQGNSAPDKSGLPSDRFSAERTGGSVSTLTIQRTQQEDSAVYLCASSLDSGQPQHFGDGTRLSIL.

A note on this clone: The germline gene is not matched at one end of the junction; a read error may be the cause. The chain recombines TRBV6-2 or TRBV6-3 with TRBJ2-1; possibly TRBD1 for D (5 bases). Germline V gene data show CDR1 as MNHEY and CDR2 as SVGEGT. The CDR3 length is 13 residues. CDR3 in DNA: TGTGCCAGCAGCTACTCAGGGTCGGATGAGCAGTTCTTC. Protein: CASSYSGSDEQFF.

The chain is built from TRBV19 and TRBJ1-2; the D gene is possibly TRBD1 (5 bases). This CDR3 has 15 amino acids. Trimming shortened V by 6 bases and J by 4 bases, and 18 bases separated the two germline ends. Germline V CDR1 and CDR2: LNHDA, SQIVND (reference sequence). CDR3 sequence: CASSPQSGQSYGYTF. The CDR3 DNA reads TGTGCCAGTAGCCCCCAAAGTGGACAAAGCTATGGCTACACCTTC. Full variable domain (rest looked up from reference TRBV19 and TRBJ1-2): DGGITQSPKYLFRKEGQNVTLSCEQNLNHDAMYWYRQDPGQGLRLIYYSQIVNDFQKGDIAEGYSVSREKKESFPLTVTSAQKNPTAFYLCASSPQSGQSYGYTFGSGTRLTVV.